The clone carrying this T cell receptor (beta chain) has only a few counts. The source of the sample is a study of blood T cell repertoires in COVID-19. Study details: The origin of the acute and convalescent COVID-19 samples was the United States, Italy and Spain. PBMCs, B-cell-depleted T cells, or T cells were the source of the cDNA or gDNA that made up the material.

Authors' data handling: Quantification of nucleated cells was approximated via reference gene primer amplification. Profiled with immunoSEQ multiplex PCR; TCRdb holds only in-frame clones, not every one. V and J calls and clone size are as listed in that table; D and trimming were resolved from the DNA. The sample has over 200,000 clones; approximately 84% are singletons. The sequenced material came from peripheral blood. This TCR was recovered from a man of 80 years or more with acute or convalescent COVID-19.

CDR3 region: CAISVGSGFSTDTQYF. The CDR3 DNA reads TGTGCCATCAGTGTAGGTAGCGGCTTTAGCACAGATACGCAGTATTTT. V gene TRBV10-3 combines with J gene TRBJ2-3; D is possibly TRBD2 (6 bases). CDR3 size: 16 residues. Trimming removed 4 bases at V and 0 bases at J, with 14 bases between. Germline-derived CDR1 and CDR2 are ENHRY and SYGVKD.